The rows below give T cell receptor beta chains drawn from one sample of a study of identical twins. TCRdb itself ran the 5' RACE reads through MiXCR, one entry per CDR3 protein. The sample gives some 760,000 distinct CDR3 sequences, 15% to 20% of which show up once; about an eighth is in the top ten. The sample also formed part of further work on T cells expressing NK-cell markers.

The source material was PBMCs. The receptor set was obtained from a woman between 18 and 29 years old in good health. Both conserved end residues are part of each CDR3. A D gene is named only where the DNA matches it firmly. For some rows the clone size is stated as once, few or many, or as a class when expanded; others skip it.

TRBJ2-1	TRBV2	TRBD2	-	CASKGLAGGVEQFF	TGTGCCAGCAAGGGACTAGCGGGAGGCGTTGAGCAGTTCTTC
TRBJ2-7	TRBV10-3	-	-	CAISEILGDYEQYF	TGTGCCATCAGTGAGATCCTCGGGGACTACGAGCAGTACTTC
TRBJ1-1	TRBV13	-	-	CASSSSVGRRNTEAFF	TGTGCCAGCAGCTCGTCGGTGGGCAGGCGGAACACTGAAGCTTTCTTT
TRBJ2-7	TRBV10-3	-	-	CAISGSLHEQYF	TGTGCCATCAGTGGATCCCTACACGAGCAGTACTTC
TRBJ1-1	TRBV7-9	-	-	CASSPLGREAFF	TGTGCCAGCAGCCCGTTGGGCAGGGAAGCTTTCTTT
TRBJ2-1	TRBV20-1	-	-	CSARRAGTPPYNEQFF	TGCAGTGCTAGAAGGGCGGGGACACCACCTTACAATGAGCAGTTCTTC
TRBJ1-1	TRBV20-1	-	many	CSATSGDTEAFF	TGCAGTGCTACCTCCGGGGACACTGAAGCTTTCTTT
TRBJ2-2	TRBV5-1	-	few	CASSLALWTGNTGELFF	TGCGCCAGCAGCTTGGCCCTCTGGACGGGAAACACCGGGGAGCTGTTTTTT
TRBJ2-1	TRBV5-4	TRBD2	-	CASRDSGSHNEQFF	TGTGCCAGCAGGGATAGCGGGTCACACAATGAGCAGTTCTTC
TRBJ2-7	TRBV12-5	-	-	CASGVQSYEQYF	TGTGCTAGTGGCGTGCAGAGCTACGAGCAGTACTTC
TRBJ2-1	TRBV5-1	TRBD2	few	CASSLLTSTDNEQFF	TGCGCCAGCAGCTTGCTGACTAGCACAGACAATGAGCAGTTCTTC
TRBJ2-3	TRBV6-4	TRBD2	many	CASSDGGDTDTQYF	TGTGCCAGCAGTGACGGGGGGGACACAGATACGCAGTATTTT
TRBJ1-5	TRBV10-3	-	-	CAIWEVNQPQHF	TGTGCCATCTGGGAGGTCAATCAGCCCCAGCATTTT
TRBJ2-3	TRBV7-2	TRBD1	few	CASSAGTGATDTQYF	TGTGCCAGCAGCGCCGGGACAGGGGCCACAGATACGCAGTATTTT
TRBJ2-3	TRBV10-3	TRBD2	-	CAISSGNADTQYF	TGTGCCATCAGTAGCGGGAACGCAGATACGCAGTATTTT
TRBJ2-7	TRBV27	-	once	CASTALDGIYEQYF	TGTGCCAGCACAGCCTTAGACGGTATCTACGAGCAGTACTTC
TRBJ2-3	TRBV4-2	TRBD2	few	CASSQGSSGLLLAGGATDTQYF	TGTGCCAGCAGCCAAGGCTCGAGCGGACTGTTACTAGCGGGGGGGGCCACAGATACGCAGTATTTT
TRBJ2-2	TRBV29-1	-	few	CSGGSITGELFF	TGCAGCGGAGGGTCAATCACCGGGGAGCTGTTTTTT
TRBJ2-1	TRBV9	TRBD2	-	CASSVGLAGSMDEQFF	TGTGCCAGCAGCGTTGGACTAGCGGGATCTATGGATGAGCAGTTCTTC
TRBJ2-7	TRBV5-1	-	-	CASSPDRHEQYF	TGCGCCAGCAGCCCGGACAGACACGAGCAGTACTTC
TRBJ1-1	TRBV6-4	-	many	CASSGELNTEAFF	TGTGCCAGTTCAGGGGAATTGAACACTGAAGCTTTCTTT
TRBJ2-6	TRBV10-3	-	-	CAIRDSSGANVLTF	TGTGCCATCAGGGACAGCTCTGGGGCCAACGTCCTGACTTTC
TRBJ2-7	TRBV4-3	-	-	CASSQGGASYEQYF	TGCGCCAGCAGCCAAGGCGGGGCTTCCTACGAGCAGTACTTC
TRBJ2-3	TRBV7-8	-	few	CASRTETDTQYF	TGTGCCAGCAGGACGGAGACAGATACGCAGTATTTT
TRBJ2-5	TRBV11-2	-	-	CASSPLDSSQETQYF	TGTGCCAGCAGCCCCCTGGACAGTTCCCAAGAGACCCAGTACTTC
TRBJ2-7	TRBV6-5	TRBD2	few	CASSSPRAGGSEQYF	TGTGCCAGCAGTTCCCCCAGAGCGGGGGGGTCCGAGCAGTACTTC
TRBJ2-3	TRBV3-1	-	few	CASSQEDSTDTQYF	TGTGCCAGCAGCCAAGAGGACAGTACAGATACGCAGTATTTT